This T cell receptor beta chain originates from a study of blood T cell repertoires in COVID-19. Study-wide background: Acute and convalescent COVID-19 samples came from the United States, Italy and Spain. From T cells, B-cell-depleted T cells, or PBMCs came the material, which was cDNA or gDNA.

In the authors' methods: Amplification with reference gene primers provided the estimates of nucleated cell counts. The protocol was immunoSEQ multiplex PCR, while the TCRdb copy is restricted to in-frame clones and leaves out a portion. V and J calls and clone size come straight from that table; D and trimming were deduced from the DNA. The sample lists approximately 86,000 clones; approximately 80% were seen once. Trimming cost V 6 bases and J 5 bases; bases outside gene matches: 7. This CDR3 is 14 amino acids long. Per the germline V gene, CDR1 is MNHNY and CDR2 is SVGAGI (reference sequence). The sample consisted of peripheral blood. The TCR was taken from a man aged 50-60 years with acute or convalescent COVID-19. The rearrangement uses TRBV6-6 and TRBJ2-1, with TRBD1 matching 7 bases. The DNA for the CDR3 is TGTGCCAGCAGCCGGGGACAGCTTAACAATGAGCAGTTCTTC. Translating gives CASSRGQLNNEQFF.